This T cell receptor beta chain was observed in a study of control samples from healthy donors and cancer patients (dated by TCRdb to about 2020). The method was the immunoSEQ multiplex PCR assay. Not all clones reach the TCRdb copy of this immuneACCESS table, which keeps in-frame sequences only. Checked studies attribute under half of the gap to unresolved V genes and leave the rest unexplained. For this sample the table gives about 100,000 clones, of which over 75% were detected only once. The ten biggest clones cover about 20% of the sample. Looking up the germline V gene yields CDR1 SGHRS and CDR2 YFSETQ. Germline trimming amounts to 9 bases on V and 10 bases on J, with 9 as the count of junction bases outside the gene matches. Its CDR3 holds 13 amino acids, cysteine through phenylalanine. Of the read, only the CDR3 DNA is kept; its 39 bases are in frame from base 1. The count of this clone is one. Its antigen specificity is not known. Base qualities are not provided; no much larger clone lies one nucleotide away.

The V gene is TRBV5-1 and the J gene is TRBJ1-6, and 8 bases in between align with TRBD1. The sequenced sample consisted of blood. This TCR was recovered from a woman aged 50 to 65 in good health. CDR3 sequence: CATRRQGMSPLHF. The nucleotides read TGCGCCACCAGACGACAGGGGATGTCACCCCTCCACTTT.